What follows are 26 T cell receptor beta chains derived from one specimen sequenced in a study of blood T cell repertoires in COVID-19. Clones were read by immunoSEQ multiplex PCR, and TCRdb kept only the in-frame ones, dropping some. The table shows more than 200,000 clones, with about nine tenths occurring only once. The specimen sequenced was PBMCs or T cells enriched from blood (not recorded which). Every receptor here comes from a man younger than 40 in a cohort exposed to, infected with or recovered from COVID-19 (not recorded which).

This chain joins TRBV5-4 and TRBJ2-1; D is ambiguous. The CDR3 length is 13 residues. V was shortened by 5 bases and J by 5 bases, with 11 bases between the two germline ends. CDR1 is SGHNT, CDR2 YYREEE, per germline (reference sequence). CDR3 region: CASSRRANNEQFF. In DNA form, the CDR3 reads TGTGCCAGCAGTAGGAGAGCCAACAATGAGCAGTTCTTC.

This clone occurred once. The rearrangement joins TRBV19 to TRBJ1-5; D may be TRBD1 (6 bases). The CDR3 totals 16 residues. The germline V and J ends were trimmed by 6 bases and 2 bases, with 17 bases remaining between them. Per the germline V gene, CDR1 is LNHDA and CDR2 is SQIVND (reference sequence). The CDR3 here is CASSRMGAQGNQPQHF. Here the CDR3 DNA reads TGTGCCAGTAGCAGGATGGGGGCTCAGGGCAATCAGCCCCAGCATTTT.

This sequence joins TRBV28 and TRBJ2-7; TRBD1 is a possible D gene (6 bases). The length of the CDR3 is 14 residues. The V end was cut by 7 bases, the J end by 6 bases, with 19 bases between. The V gene's germline CDR1 is MDHEN and CDR2 SYDVKM. CDR3 sequence reads: CASTTRQVLPEQYF. In DNA, the CDR3 is TGTGCCAGCACGACCAGACAGGTGCTACCCGAGCAGTACTTC.

This sequence joins TRBV7-2 and TRBJ2-7; TRBD1 matches 9 bases. V shed 4 bases, J shed 5 bases, and the junction held 9 bases outside the gene matches. Per the germline V gene, CDR1 is SGHTA and CDR2 is FQGNSA. The CDR3 contains 15 residues. CDR3 nucleotides: TGTGCCAGCAGCTACCCCGGGACAGGGTCCCACGAGCAGTACTTC. This encodes CASSYPGTGSHEQYF.

This chain joins TRBV19 and TRBJ2-7; D may be TRBD2 (5 bases). V was trimmed by 7 bases and J by 3 bases, leaving 19 bases between them. CDR1 and CDR2 from the germline V gene are LNHDA and SQIVND (reference sequence). The CDR3 is made up of 15 amino acids. The CDR3 loop is CASNNGGLNIYEQYF. The CDR3 region has the DNA TGTGCCAGTAATAACGGCGGACTCAACATCTACGAGCAGTACTTC.

This sequence joins TRBV19 and TRBJ1-2; 10 nucleotides match TRBD1. Losses at the gene ends were 8 bases for V and 8 bases for J; bases not matched to a gene: 11. The germline gives CDR1 LNHDA, CDR2 SQIVND (reference sequence). The CDR3 length is 14 residues. CDR3 DNA: TGTGCCAGTGGGGCGGGACAGGGGATAAGAGGCTACACCTTC. Residues: CASGAGQGIRGYTF.

J is TRBJ1-1 and V is TRBV6-1; D may be TRBD1 (6 bases). V was shortened by 2 bases and J by 4 bases, with 20 bases between the two germline ends. Germline lookup yields CDR1 MNHNS and CDR2 SASEGT. The CDR3 spans 17 residues. CDR3: CASSENWAGVVGTEAFF. Written as DNA, the CDR3 is TGTGCCAGCAGTGAAAATTGGGCAGGGGTTGTAGGCACTGAAGCTTTCTTT.

The V and J genes are TRBV19 and TRBJ2-7, with 7 bases fitting TRBD1. V gave up 6 bases and J gave up 3 bases; unmatched junction bases: 11. This CDR3 comprises 15 residues. Per germline, CDR1 LNHDA and CDR2 SQIVND (reference sequence). CDR3 nucleotide sequence: TGTGCCAGTAGCGAGCTCCGGGACAGCATCTACGAGCAGTACTTC. It encodes CASSELRDSIYEQYF.

The CDR3 reads CATSDRGRSEKLFF. DNA of the CDR3: TGTGCCACCAGTGACAGGGGGCGCAGTGAAAAACTGTTTTTT. The chain joins TRBV24-1 to TRBJ1-4, with 8 nucleotides matching TRBD1. This CDR3 has 14 residues. The V segment lost 4 bases and the J segment 7 bases; nucleotides outside the gene matches: 4. Germline V CDR1 and CDR2: KGHDR, SFDVKD.

This chain connects TRBV15 to TRBJ1-1; D might be TRBD1 (6 bases). V shed 2 bases and J shed 4 bases, with 14 bases lying between them. Germline assignment: CDR1 LNHNV and CDR2 YYDKDF (reference sequence). The CDR3 has 15 residues. The CDR3: CATSRIRGRITEAFF. CDR3 in DNA: TGTGCCACCAGCAGAATCAGGGGAAGAATCACTGAAGCTTTCTTT.

V and J are TRBV5-6 and TRBJ1-4, with D uncertain. Germline V gene lookup returns CDR1 SGHDT and CDR2 YYEEEE. The CDR3 covers 16 residues. V was pared by 2 bases and J by 2 bases, with 13 bases between. CDR3 in DNA: TGTGCCAGCAGCTTTAATCGTTGGGAGACTAATGAAAAACTGTTTTTT. Translation gives CASSFNRWETNEKLFF.

This chain connects TRBV7-3 to TRBJ2-7; TRBD1 aligns across 7 bases. Trimming cost V 5 bases and J 2 bases; bases outside gene matches: 9. This CDR3 region has 15 residues. The germline V gene encodes CDR1 SGHTA and CDR2 FQGTGA. The CDR3 DNA reads TGTGCCAGCAGCGTTACAGGGGTGGGAGCCTACGAGCAGTACTTC. It translates to CASSVTGVGAYEQYF.

The chain has TRBV27 and TRBJ1-2; D is unclear. Trimming left V 6 bases short and J 5 bases short, with 16 bases between. CDR1 is MNHEY and CDR2 is SMNVEV in the germline V gene (reference sequence). The CDR3 is 14 residues long. This CDR3 is CASSPRVGWYGYTF. As DNA, the CDR3 is TGTGCCAGCAGCCCGAGGGTGGGCTGGTATGGCTACACCTTC.

The chain combines TRBV27 with TRBJ2-7, with a possible D match to TRBD2 (5 bases). The germline V gene encodes CDR1 MNHEY and CDR2 SMNVEV (reference sequence). The CDR3 spans 14 residues. Trimming cost V 8 bases and J 5 bases, with 19 bases left between them. Here the CDR3 DNA reads TGTGCCAGCGCACACCCCGGGAAGGCTAACGAGCAGTACTTC. Translating gives CASAHPGKANEQYF.

This clone was recorded only once. CDR3 nucleotide sequence: TGTGCCAGTAGTCTTACAGGGGGCCATGGCTACACCTTC. This codes for CASSLTGGHGYTF. The rearrangement joins TRBV19 to TRBJ1-2; 9 bases map to TRBD1. J gave up 6 bases and V 5 bases, and 4 bases lay outside the gene matches. Germline V gene sequence: CDR1 LNHDA, CDR2 SQIVND (reference sequence). The CDR3 totals 13 residues. Combining the CDR3 with reference TRBV19 and TRBJ1-2 gives the whole variable domain DGGITQSPKYLFRKEGQNVTLSCEQNLNHDAMYWYRQDPGQGLRLIYYSQIVNDFQKGDIAEGYSVSREKKESFPLTVTSAQKNPTAFYLCASSLTGGHGYTFGSGTRLTVV.

The chain joins TRBV7-6 to TRBJ1-1, with 8 bases that match TRBD1. This CDR3 comprises 15 residues. V shed 5 bases and J 3 bases; nucleotides not matched to a gene: 8. Germline CDR1 is SGHVS and CDR2 is FNYEAQ. The CDR3 DNA reads TGTGCCAGCAGCCCGTACAGGGGGTCTGACACTGAAGCTTTCTTT. Translating gives CASSPYRGSDTEAFF.

The chain links TRBV7-6 to TRBJ2-2; 10 nucleotides align to TRBD2. V lost 0 bases, J lost 5 bases, and 0 bases stayed unmatched. The CDR3 length is 15 residues. Germline V gives CDR1 SGHVS, CDR2 FNYEAQ. CDR3 DNA: TGTGCCAGCAGCTTAGCGGGACTAGCGACCGGGGAGCTGTTTTTT. Protein sequence: CASSLAGLATGELFF.

V and J are TRBV7-3 and TRBJ2-3; weak D call: TRBD2 (5 bases). The CDR3 totals 15 residues. Trimming shortened V by 4 bases and J by 2 bases, and 13 bases separated the two germline ends. The germline CDR1 and CDR2 sequences are SGHTA and FQGTGA. The CDR3 DNA reads as TGTGCCAGCAGCTATACTGGACTCCACACAGATACGCAGTATTTT. As protein: CASSYTGLHTDTQYF.

This rearrangement joins TRBV11-2 to TRBJ2-6; possibly TRBD1 for D (5 bases). CDR1 is SGHAT, CDR2 FQNNGV, per germline. The CDR3 is 18 residues long. V was shortened by 1 base and J by 0 bases, with 13 bases between the two germline ends. The CDR3: CASSLVRQFYSGANVLTF. DNA for the CDR3: TGTGCCAGCAGCTTAGTAAGACAGTTTTACTCTGGGGCCAACGTCCTGACTTTC.

The chain links TRBV5-4 to TRBJ2-5, with a weak D call TRBD2 (5 bases). CDR3 size: 15 residues. V lost 0 bases and J lost 5, with 14 bases in between. CDR1 is SGHNT and CDR2 is YYREEE in the germline V gene (reference sequence). Written as DNA, the CDR3 is TGTGCCAGCAGCTTGGACCAAAACCGAGGGGAGACCCAGTACTTC. Encoded protein: CASSLDQNRGETQYF. Complete variable domain (other parts from reference TRBV5-4 and TRBJ2-5): ETGVTQSPTHLIKTRGQQVTLRCSSQSGHNTVSWYQQALGQGPQFIFQYYREEENGRGNFPPRFSGLQFPNYSSELNVNALELDDSALYLCASSLDQNRGETQYFGPGTRLLVL.

V is TRBV6-1 and J is TRBJ2-7; the D gene is possibly TRBD1 (5 bases). The CDR3 runs 12 residues. Deletions cut 1 base from V and 4 bases from J, with 5 bases between. The germline gives CDR1 MNHNS, CDR2 SASEGT. CDR3 coding DNA: TGTGCCAGCAGTGAAGAGGGGTACGAGCAGTACTTC. Translating gives CASSEEGYEQYF.

The chain combines TRBV5-4 with TRBJ1-3; TRBD1 aligns across 7 bases. The V gene end was trimmed by 4 bases and the J gene end by 2 bases; junction bases not matched to a gene: 3. The germline V gene has CDR1 SGHNT and CDR2 YYREEE (reference sequence). The CDR3 has 14 amino acids. The chain's CDR3 is CASSVGTAGNTIYF. The DNA for the CDR3 is TGTGCCAGCAGCGTCGGGACAGCTGGAAACACCATATATTTT. The full variable domain, rest sourced from reference TRBV5-4 and TRBJ1-3, is ETGVTQSPTHLIKTRGQQVTLRCSSQSGHNTVSWYQQALGQGPQFIFQYYREEENGRGNFPPRFSGLQFPNYSSELNVNALELDDSALYLCASSVGTAGNTIYFGEGSWLTVV.

The chain's CDR3 is CARDRGDHRLGNTIYF. CDR3 sequence (DNA): TGCGCCAGGGATCGGGGGGATCATCGATTAGGAAACACCATATATTTT. The chain couples TRBV5-1 to TRBJ1-3, with D possibly TRBD1 on 5 matching bases. V was shortened by 8 bases and J by 4 bases, with 22 bases between the two germline ends. The CDR3 covers 16 residues. Germline CDR1 is SGHRS and CDR2 is YFSETQ.

The J gene is TRBJ1-5, the V gene TRBV18, with 7 bases matching TRBD1. The trim removed 6 bases at V and 4 bases at J, leaving 3 bases unmatched. Germline-derived CDR1 and CDR2 are KGHSH and LQKENI. This CDR3 has 13 amino acids. The CDR3 region has the DNA TGTGCCAGCTCGGGACAGCCAAATCAGCCCCAGCATTTT. Residues: CASSGQPNQPQHF.

V gene TRBV13 combines with J gene TRBJ1-1; 7 nucleotides agree with TRBD1. J gave up 3 bases and V 5 bases, and 6 bases lay outside the gene matches. The V gene's germline CDR1 is PRHDT and CDR2 FYEKMQ (reference sequence). The length of the CDR3 is 14 residues. Here the CDR3 reads CASSQGDGDTEAFF. In nucleotides, the CDR3 is TGTGCCAGCAGCCAGGGGGACGGGGACACTGAAGCTTTCTTT. Supplemented by reference TRBV13 and TRBJ1-1, the full variable domain reads AAGVIQSPRHLIKEKRETATLKCYPIPRHDTVYWYQQGPGQDPQFLISFYEKMQSDKGSIPDRFSAQQFSDYHSELNMSSLELGDSALYFCASSQGDGDTEAFFGQGTRLTVV.

This rearrangement joins TRBV28 to TRBJ1-5, with D tentatively TRBD1 (5 bases). The germline gives CDR1 MDHEN, CDR2 SYDVKM. The CDR3 contains 15 residues. Trimming shortened V by 7 bases and J by 7 bases, and 20 bases separated the two germline ends. The CDR3 DNA is TGTGCCAGCACTAAGCGGGGGGAGTTGGAGCAGCCCCAGCATTTT. Protein sequence: CASTKRGELEQPQHF.